Sequencing of this T cell receptor (beta chain) was carried out in a study of blood T cells in healthy people across ages. Concerning this clonotype itself: Its target is not known.

Collection of 9 to 10 milliliters of peripheral blood was performed for each donor. J gave up 3 bases and V 6 bases, and 18 bases lay outside the gene matches. Germline lookup yields CDR1 MNHNS and CDR2 SASEGT. The CDR3 has 20 amino acids. Broader study findings: Older age went with lower TCR beta diversity per million T cells, in a roughly linear way.

A second roughly 6 to 12 cycle PCR used barcoded and J-beta primers. Tagging of each cDNA molecule was performed by a template-switch adaptor with 12 random nucleotides. One entry per CDR3 protein, called by TCRdb with MiXCR from the 5' RACE reads. The sample lists 800,000 to 1,300,000 distinct CDR3 sequences, around 25% occurring once. Another study also made use of these data, one on T cells of mothers and their children.

V is TRBV6-1 and J is TRBJ2-3; 13 positions agree with TRBD2. Sequencing was done on a sample of blood. The receptor's source is a girl aged 2 to 9 in good health. The CDR3 DNA follows: TGTGCCAGCAGATCACTAGCGGGGGGGCCCCGGATTGGGGCGACAGATACGCAGTATTTT. Protein sequence: CASRSLAGGPRIGATDTQYF.